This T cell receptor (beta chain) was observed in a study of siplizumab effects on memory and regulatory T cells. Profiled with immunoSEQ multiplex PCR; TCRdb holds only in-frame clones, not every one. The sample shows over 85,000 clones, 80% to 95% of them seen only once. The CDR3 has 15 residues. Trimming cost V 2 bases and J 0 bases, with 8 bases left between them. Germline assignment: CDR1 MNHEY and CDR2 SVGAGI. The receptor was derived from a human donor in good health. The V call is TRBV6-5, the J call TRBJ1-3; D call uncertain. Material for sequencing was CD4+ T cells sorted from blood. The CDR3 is CASSYGFSSGNTIYF. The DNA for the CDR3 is TGTGCCAGCAGTTACGGTTTCTCCTCTGGAAACACCATATATTTT.